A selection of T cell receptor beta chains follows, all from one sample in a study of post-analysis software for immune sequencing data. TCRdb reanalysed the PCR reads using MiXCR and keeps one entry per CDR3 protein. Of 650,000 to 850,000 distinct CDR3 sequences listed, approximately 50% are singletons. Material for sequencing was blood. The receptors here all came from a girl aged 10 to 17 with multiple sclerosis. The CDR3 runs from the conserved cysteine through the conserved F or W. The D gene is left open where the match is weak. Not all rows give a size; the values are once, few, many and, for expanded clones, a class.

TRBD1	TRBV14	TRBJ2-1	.	CASSQDRDRVYNEQFF	TGTGCCAGCAGCCAAGATCGGGACAGGGTCTACAATGAGCAGTTCTTC
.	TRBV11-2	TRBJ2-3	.	CASGLFRGMDTQYF	TGTGCCAGCGGCTTATTCCGGGGGATGGATACGCAGTATTTT
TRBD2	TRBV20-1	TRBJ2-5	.	CSARVPGLDQETQYF	TGCAGTGCTAGAGTCCCTGGACTAGATCAAGAGACCCAGTACTTC
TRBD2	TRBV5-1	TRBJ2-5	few	CASSLYGLAGRETQYF	TGCGCCAGCAGCTTGTACGGACTAGCGGGAAGGGAGACCCAGTACTTC
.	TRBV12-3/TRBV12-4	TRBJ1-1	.	CASSLAPNRAPTEAFF	TGTGCCAGCAGTTTAGCCCCGAACAGGGCGCCCACTGAAGCTTTCTTT
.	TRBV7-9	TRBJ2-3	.	CASSLALTTGRAYF	TGTGCCAGCAGCTTAGCGTTGACAACGGGTAGGGCGTATTTT
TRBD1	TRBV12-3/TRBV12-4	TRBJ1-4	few	CASSLQGEKLFF	TGTGCCAGCAGTCTTCAGGGGGAGAAACTGTTTTTT
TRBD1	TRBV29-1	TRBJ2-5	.	CSAGQGFNNEQYF	TGCAGCGCGGGACAGGGGTTCAACAATGAGCAGTACTTC
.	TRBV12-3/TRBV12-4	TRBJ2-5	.	CASTTGGELQETQYF	TGTGCCAGCACCACAGGGGGGGAGCTCCAAGAGACCCAGTACTTC
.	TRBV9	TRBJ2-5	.	CASSVDGGQETQYF	TGTGCCAGCAGCGTAGATGGGGGGCAAGAGACCCAGTACTTC
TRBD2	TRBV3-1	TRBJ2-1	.	CASSQATSRHEQFF	TGTGCCAGCAGCCAAGCGACTAGCCGACATGAGCAGTTCTTC
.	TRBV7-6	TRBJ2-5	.	CASSLQGYNQETQYF	TGTGCCAGCAGCTTACAGGGTTACAATCAAGAGACCCAGTACTTC
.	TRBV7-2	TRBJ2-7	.	CASSFFGSYEQYF	TGTGCCAGCAGCTTTTTTGGCTCCTACGAGCAGTACTTC
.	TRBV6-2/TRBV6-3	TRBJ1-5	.	CASSYLTGNQPQHF	TGTGCCAGCAGTTACTTAACAGGCAATCAGCCCCAGCATTTT
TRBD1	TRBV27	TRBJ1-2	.	CASSFSGGRGPSYYGYTF	TGTGCCAGCAGTTTTTCCGGGGGCAGGGGGCCAAGCTACTATGGCTACACCTTC
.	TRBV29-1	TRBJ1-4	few	CSVESQEHNEKLFF	TGCAGCGTTGAATCCCAGGAGCATAATGAAAAACTGTTTTTT
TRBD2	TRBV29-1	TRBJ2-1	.	CSVVGASGSGNEQFF	TGCAGCGTTGTAGGGGCTAGCGGGAGTGGTAATGAGCAGTTCTTC
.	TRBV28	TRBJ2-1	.	CASSGDWRLTDEQFF	TGTGCCAGCAGTGGGGACTGGCGGCTGACTGATGAGCAGTTCTTC
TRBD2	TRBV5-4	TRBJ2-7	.	CASSLSGSAPYEQYF	TGTGCCAGCAGCCTTAGCGGGAGCGCTCCCTACGAGCAGTACTTC
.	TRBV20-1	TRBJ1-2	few	CSARIRTPKLYTF	TGCAGTGCTAGAATAAGGACTCCCAAACTCTACACCTTC
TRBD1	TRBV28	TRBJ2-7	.	CASSWQGASYEQYF	TGTGCCAGCAGTTGGCAGGGGGCCTCCTACGAGCAGTACTTC
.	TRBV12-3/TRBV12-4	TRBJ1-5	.	CASSFMAGAQPQHF	TGTGCCAGCAGTTTCATGGCAGGGGCTCAGCCCCAGCATTTT
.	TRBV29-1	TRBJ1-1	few	CSAVAGMNTEAFF	TGCAGCGCCGTGGCGGGAATGAACACTGAAGCTTTCTTT
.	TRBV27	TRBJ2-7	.	CASSWGERYEQYF	TGTGCCAGCAGTTGGGGGGAACGCTACGAGCAGTACTTC
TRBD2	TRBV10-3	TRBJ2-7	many	CATEGTSVDEQYF	TGTGCCACAGAGGGGACTAGCGTTGACGAGCAGTACTTC
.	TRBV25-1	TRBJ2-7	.	CASSVDYEQYF	TGTGCCAGCAGTGTAGACTACGAGCAGTACTTC
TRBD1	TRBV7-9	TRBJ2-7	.	CASSKTGDRDEQYF	TGTGCCAGCAGCAAAACAGGGGATCGCGACGAGCAGTACTTC
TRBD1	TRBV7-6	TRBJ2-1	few	CASSGTEYNEQFF	TGTGCCAGCAGCGGGACAGAGTACAATGAGCAGTTCTTC
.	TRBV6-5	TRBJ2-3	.	CASRQASGTDTQYF	TGTGCCAGCAGGCAGGCCTCAGGCACAGATACGCAGTATTTT
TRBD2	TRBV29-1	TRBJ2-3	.	CSVAVSGREEDTQYF	TGCAGCGTTGCGGTTTCGGGGCGGGAGGAAGATACGCAGTATTTT
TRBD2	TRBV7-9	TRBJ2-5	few	CASSLGLAEQETQYF	TGTGCCAGCAGCTTAGGACTAGCAGAACAAGAGACCCAGTACTTC
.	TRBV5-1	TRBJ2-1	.	CASSLVATSSYNEQFF	TGCGCCAGCAGCTTGGTAGCGACTAGCTCCTACAATGAGCAGTTCTTC
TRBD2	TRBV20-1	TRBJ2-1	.	CSARDILAGVVGNEQFF	TGCAGTGCTAGAGATATACTAGCGGGAGTCGTTGGCAATGAGCAGTTCTTC
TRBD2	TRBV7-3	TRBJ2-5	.	CASSFSLGLADAQETQYF	TGTGCCAGCAGCTTCAGTCTGGGGCTAGCGGACGCGCAAGAGACCCAGTACTTC
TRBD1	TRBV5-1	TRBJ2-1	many	CASRRTGDEQFF	TGCGCCAGCAGGAGGACAGGGGACGAGCAGTTCTTC
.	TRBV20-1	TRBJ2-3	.	CSANQGDTQYF	TGCAGTGCTAATCAGGGAGATACGCAGTATTTT
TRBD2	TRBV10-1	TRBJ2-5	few	CASSESRASGSETQYF	TGCGCCAGCAGTGAGTCAAGGGCTAGCGGGAGTGAGACCCAGTACTTC
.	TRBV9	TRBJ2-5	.	CASSGRGLLETQYF	TGTGCCAGCAGCGGGCGGGGTCTGCTGGAGACCCAGTACTTC
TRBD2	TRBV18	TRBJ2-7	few	CASSIRGSSYEQYF	TGTGCCAGCTCAATTCGCGGGAGCTCCTACGAGCAGTACTTC
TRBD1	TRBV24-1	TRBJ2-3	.	CATSDTGGWLDTQYF	TGTGCCACCAGTGATACAGGGGGCTGGCTAGATACGCAGTATTTT
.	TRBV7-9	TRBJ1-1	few	CASSLIGEAFF	TGTGCCAGCAGCTTAATCGGGGAAGCTTTCTTT
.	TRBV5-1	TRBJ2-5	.	CVSSLAAGAGETQYF	TGCGTCAGCAGCTTGGCCGCGGGGGCGGGAGAGACCCAGTACTTC
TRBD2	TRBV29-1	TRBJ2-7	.	CSAQPLAGTYEQYF	TGCAGCGCCCAGCCGCTAGCGGGGACCTACGAGCAGTACTTC
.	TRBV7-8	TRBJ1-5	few	CASSLALPGANQPQHF	TGTGCCAGCAGCTTAGCGCTTCCGGGGGCCAATCAGCCCCAGCATTTT
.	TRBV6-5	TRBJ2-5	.	CASSYSRGLSSSPQYF	TGTGCCAGCAGTTACTCCAGAGGACTATCCAGCTCCCCCCAGTACTTC
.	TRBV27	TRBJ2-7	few	CASNSGQTNYEQYF	TGTGCCAGCAACTCGGGGCAGACCAACTACGAGCAGTACTTC
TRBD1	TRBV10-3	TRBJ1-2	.	CAISESRGTGWIGYGYTF	TGTGCCATCAGTGAATCCCGAGGGACAGGATGGATTGGGTATGGCTACACCTTC
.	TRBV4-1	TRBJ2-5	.	CASSQVEFLETQYF	TGCGCCAGCAGCCAAGTGGAGTTTCTGGAGACCCAGTACTTC
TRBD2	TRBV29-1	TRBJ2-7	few	CSVGKRGDEQYF	TGCAGCGTGGGCAAGCGGGGAGACGAGCAGTACTTC
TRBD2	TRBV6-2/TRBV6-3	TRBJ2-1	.	CASARTGTLAGGYNEQFF	TGTGCCAGCGCTAGAACGGGAACACTAGCGGGAGGTTACAATGAGCAGTTCTTC
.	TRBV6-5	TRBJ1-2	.	CASSSHRTRWDGYTF	TGTGCCAGCAGTTCGCATCGGACAAGGTGGGATGGCTACACCTTC
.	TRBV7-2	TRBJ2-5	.	CASSFIGSQETQYF	TGTGCCAGCAGCTTTATTGGCAGCCAAGAGACCCAGTACTTC
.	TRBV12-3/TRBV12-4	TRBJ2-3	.	CAGSFVISTDTQYF	TGTGCCGGCAGTTTCGTGATTAGCACAGATACGCAGTATTTT
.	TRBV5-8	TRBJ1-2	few	CASSLAGGSYGYTF	TGTGCCAGCAGCTTGGCCGGCGGCAGCTATGGCTACACCTTC
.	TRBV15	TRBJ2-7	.	CATSRSTLTYEQYF	TGTGCCACCAGCAGATCGACGCTTACCTACGAGCAGTACTTC
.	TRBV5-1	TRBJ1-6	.	CASSLEGFRSSYNSPLHF	TGCGCCAGCAGCTTGGAGGGTTTCAGGAGCTCCTATAATTCACCCCTCCACTTT